Below are 4 T cell receptor beta chains sequenced from a single sample in a study of blood T cell repertoires in COVID-19. Some clones are missing from TCRdb's copy, which holds only in-frame ones; the method was immunoSEQ multiplex PCR. The data show about 170,000 clones, around four fifths seen once. Sequences were obtained from peripheral blood. These receptors were obtained from a woman aged 65 to 85 with COVID-19, enrolled during active disease.

This chain connects TRBV5-6 to TRBJ1-2; D possibly corresponds to TRBD1 (6 bases). The CDR3 totals 11 residues. Germline V gives CDR1 SGHDT, CDR2 YYEEEE. Trimming took off 1 base at V and 8 bases at J, with 6 bases between the two ends. The CDR3 coding sequence is TGTGCCAGCAGCTTGAGGGGGGGCTACACCTTC. It codes for CASSLRGGYTF.

The rearrangement uses TRBV28 and TRBJ1-4; no firm D call. This CDR3 contains 15 residues. The V gene lost 5 bases and the J gene lost 0 bases, with 10 bases spanning the gap. The germline gives CDR1 MDHEN, CDR2 SYDVKM. The CDR3 nucleotides are TGTGCCAGCAGTGGACTGTATGCAACTAATGAAAAACTGTTTTTT. It specifies CASSGLYATNEKLFF.

A few counts support this clone. This sequence joins TRBV5-1 and TRBJ1-4; the D gene is possibly TRBD1 (5 bases). The CDR3 has 13 residues. V lost 2 bases, J lost 6 bases, and 8 bases lay in between. Germline CDR1 SGHRS, CDR2 YFSETQ. In DNA form, the CDR3 reads TGCGCCAGCAGCTTTTCGGGGGATGAAAAACTGTTTTTT. Its protein product is CASSFSGDEKLFF.

The V and J genes are TRBV11-2 and TRBJ2-5; TRBD1 matches 8 bases. V was clipped by 5 bases and J by 5 bases; unmatched bases: 10. Germline loops: CDR1 SGHAT, CDR2 FQNNGV. The CDR3 has 15 amino acids. The CDR3 nucleotides are TGTGCCAGCAGCGCCCAGGGGGCCCTGGCGGAGACCCAGTACTTC. This translates into CASSAQGALAETQYF.